This TCR beta chain was recorded in a study of lymphopenia after photon versus proton radiotherapy. V lost 1 base and J 6 bases, leaving 15 bases between the germline ends. Germline V gene sequence: CDR1 MNHNS, CDR2 SASEGT. The CDR3 is 15 amino acids. Study-wide points: Post-nadir diversity loss with photons came from oligoclonal expansion, particularly CD8+ Temra cells. In patients who died, overall survival fell as post-nadir TCR diversity dropped more. Relative stability marked proton patients; photon patients lost diversity and naive cells. Only patients who died were analyzed for survival; proton advantage is unproven.

Profiled with immunoSEQ multiplex PCR; TCRdb holds only in-frame clones, not every one. The sample shows fewer than 20,000 clones, around 90% of them seen only once. On this clone: Its specificity is not known.

This TCR was recovered from a woman between 40 and 55 years old with cholangiocarcinoma. The specimen was peripheral blood, collected from a patient treated with photon-based radiotherapy. The gene calls are TRBV6-1 and TRBJ1-1; TRBD1 might be the D (5 bases). CDR3 nucleotides: TGTGCCAGCAGTGAAGTTCATTCTACGGGGGCTGAAGCTTTCTTT. Residues: CASSEVHSTGAEAFF.